This is a list of T cell receptor beta chains from one sample in a study of T cells and Merkel cell carcinoma outcomes. Profiled with immunoSEQ multiplex PCR; TCRdb holds only in-frame clones, not every one. The table has about 15,000 clones, roughly 79% seen once. The sample was tumor tissue from Merkel cell carcinoma. The receptor source for this set is a human donor with Merkel cell carcinoma. The CDR3 runs from the conserved cysteine through the conserved F or W. A D gene is named only where the DNA matches it firmly. Clone size, where shown, is once, few, many, or a class for clones that have expanded.

j_call v_call clone_size d_call cdr3_aa cdr3_nt
TRBJ2-1 TRBV30 - TRBD2 CAWSVAGGTPYNEQFF TGTGCCTGGAGTGTAGCGGGGGGGACTCCCTACAATGAGCAGTTCTTC
TRBJ1-5 TRBV15 - - CATSRVAGQGQPQHF TGTGCCACCAGCAGAGTGGCGGGCCAGGGACAGCCCCAGCATTTT
TRBJ2-5 TRBV27 - TRBD2 CASRTAGGSETQYF TGTGCCAGCAGGACAGCGGGGGGGTCGGAGACCCAGTACTTC
TRBJ2-5 TRBV7-9 - - CASSREGGPRETQYF TGTGCCAGCAGCCGAGAAGGGGGGCCGAGAGAGACCCAGTACTTC
TRBJ2-2 TRBV11-3 large - CASSLDVVTGELFF TGTGCCAGCAGCTTAGATGTGGTCACCGGGGAGCTGTTTTTT
TRBJ2-1 TRBV19 - TRBD1 CASSIRDRASNEQFF TGTGCCAGTAGTATTCGGGACAGGGCTTCCAATGAGCAGTTCTTC
TRBJ2-7 TRBV5-5 - - CASRVAWGASYEQYF TGTGCCAGCAGGGTCGCATGGGGGGCCTCCTACGAGCAGTACTTC
TRBJ2-2 TRBV11-2 - TRBD2 CASSNVGGLLFF TGTGCCAGCAGTAATGTCGGGGGGTTGCTGTTTTTT
TRBJ1-1 TRBV7-8 - - CASSSPVGLGTEAFF TGTGCCAGCAGCTCGCCGGTTGGGCTTGGCACTGAAGCTTTCTTT
TRBJ2-5 TRBV19 - - CASSPNRDETQYF TGTGCCAGTAGTCCGAACAGGGACGAGACCCAGTACTTC
TRBJ2-4 TRBV14 few - CASSQGNRLAKNIQYF TGTGCCAGCAGCCAGGGGAACAGGTTAGCCAAAAACATTCAGTACTTC
TRBJ2-2 TRBV7-3 - - CASSFGGGELFF TGTGCCAGCAGCTTCGGTGGGGGCGAGCTGTTTTTT
TRBJ2-2 TRBV11-2 - TRBD1 CASSLDGQGNTGELFF TGTGCCAGCAGCTTAGATGGACAGGGCAACACCGGGGAGCTGTTTTTT
TRBJ1-3 TRBV29-1 few - CSARIDSGNTIYF TGCAGCGCCCGCATAGACTCTGGAAACACCATATATTTT
TRBJ1-5 TRBV4-1 once - CARELGLLRQPQHF TGCGCCCGAGAATTGGGCCTCCTAAGGCAGCCCCAGCATTTT
TRBJ2-1 TRBV28 - - CASSLTGGKQFF TGTGCCAGCAGTTTAACAGGTGGAAAGCAGTTCTTC
TRBJ2-3 TRBV5-4 once - CASSAGVDSLSTDTQYF TGTGCCAGCAGCGCCGGCGTTGACAGCCTTAGCACAGATACGCAGTATTTT
TRBJ1-3 TRBV28 - - CASGPRSPGEGVGYF TGTGCCAGCGGACCCCGCTCCCCCGGGGAGGGAGTAGGATATTTT
TRBJ2-7 TRBV4-1 few TRBD1 CASSPLDRAYEQYF TGCGCCAGCAGCCCACTTGACAGGGCCTACGAGCAGTACTTC
TRBJ2-7 TRBV7-7 - TRBD1 CASSQGQGKAYEQYF TGTGCTAGCAGCCAGGGACAGGGGAAGGCCTACGAGCAGTACTTC
TRBJ2-2 TRBV9 - - CASSVGTTANTGELFF TGTGCCAGCAGCGTCGGGACAACCGCGAACACCGGGGAGCTGTTTTTT
TRBJ1-6 TRBV7-6 - - CASSSLARADSPLHF TGTGCCAGCAGCTCTCTAGCCCGGGCAGATTCACCCCTCCACTTT
TRBJ1-2 TRBV7-9 - - CASSQGGGYYGYTF TGTGCCAGCAGCCAAGGCGGCGGATACTATGGCTACACCTTC
TRBJ2-1 TRBV5-1 - TRBD2 CASSFSGGGSYNEQFF TGCGCCAGCAGCTTCTCCGGGGGGGGCTCCTACAATGAGCAGTTCTTC
TRBJ1-2 TRBV6-1 - TRBD1 CASRGGQAAGGYTF TGTGCCAGCAGAGGAGGACAGGCGGCGGGTGGCTACACCTTC
TRBJ1-1 TRBV5-4 - - CASSLDRRPTEAFF TGTGCCAGCAGCTTGGATCGCAGACCCACTGAAGCTTTCTTT
TRBJ1-1 TRBV7-9 - TRBD1 CASSEETGGADTEACF TGTGCCAGCAGCGAAGAGACAGGGGGCGCTGACACTGAAGCTTGCTTT
TRBJ1-3 TRBV5-1 - - CASSLEAVGNTIYF TGCGCCAGCAGCTTGGAGGCAGTTGGAAACACCATATATTTT
TRBJ2-1 TRBV19 - - CASSGRSASSYNEQFF TGTGCCAGTAGTGGCAGATCCGCGAGCTCCTACAATGAGCAGTTCTTC
TRBJ1-5 TRBV15 - - CATSREYQPQHF TGTGCCACCAGCAGAGAGTATCAGCCCCAGCATTTT
TRBJ1-1 TRBV2 - TRBD1 CASRPNQGAFGWNTEAFF TGTGCCAGCAGACCCAATCAGGGGGCTTTTGGTTGGAACACTGAAGCTTTCTTT
TRBJ2-2 TRBV28 - - CASSFLLGSAGELFF TGTGCCAGCAGTTTCCTCCTAGGGAGCGCCGGGGAGCTGTTTTTT
TRBJ2-3 TRBV30 few TRBD2 CAWRWGGTDTQYF TGTGCCTGGAGGTGGGGGGGAACAGATACGCAGTATTTT
TRBJ1-4 TRBV5-1 - - CASSLMPAAAEKLFF TGCGCCAGCAGCTTGATGCCTGCTGCTGCTGAAAAACTGTTTTTT
TRBJ2-1 TRBV5-1 - TRBD1 CASSDPGQGLNEQFF TGCGCCAGCAGCGATCCGGGACAGGGGTTGAATGAGCAGTTCTTC
TRBJ2-2 TRBV10-3 - - CAIRAGTDAAELFF TGTGCCATCAGAGCGGGGACAGATGCGGCGGAGCTGTTTTTT
TRBJ2-7 TRBV18 - TRBD1 CASSPGQGSYEQYF TGTGCCAGCTCACCGGGACAGGGATCCTACGAGCAGTACTTC
TRBJ1-1 TRBV10-3 - - CAISESRGNTEAFF TGTGCCATCAGTGAGTCGAGAGGGAACACTGAAGCTTTCTTT
TRBJ1-5 TRBV2 - - CASSLESSLGQPQHF TGTGCCAGCAGCCTGGAAAGTAGCTTGGGACAGCCCCAGCATTTT
TRBJ2-2 TRBV2 - - CASSHVLGGVNTGELFF TGTGCCAGCAGTCACGTATTAGGGGGGGTGAACACCGGGGAGCTGTTTTTT
TRBJ1-6 TRBV27 - - CASSLGGPLHF TGTGCCAGCAGTTTGGGGGGCCCCCTCCACTTT
TRBJ1-5 TRBV19 - - CASSILGQKNQPQHF TGTGCCAGTAGTATTTTAGGACAGAAAAATCAGCCCCAGCATTTT
TRBJ2-7 TRBV5-4 - - CASSPGGIRMTYEQYF TGTGCCAGCAGCCCCGGGGGTATCAGGATGACCTACGAGCAGTACTTC
TRBJ2-7 TRBV30 - - CAWRRVGGIEQYF TGTGCCTGGAGGCGTGTGGGGGGTATCGAGCAGTACTTC
TRBJ2-4 TRBV11-3 - - CASSFSAGSNIQYF TGTGCCAGCAGCTTCTCGGCAGGGAGCAACATTCAGTACTTC
TRBJ2-7 TRBV28 once - CASSPPQYEQYF TGTGCCAGCAGCCCACCCCAGTACGAGCAGTACTTC
TRBJ1-5 TRBV28 - - CASSPDSNQPQHF TGTGCCAGCAGTCCTGATAGCAATCAGCCCCAGCATTTT
TRBJ1-1 TRBV6-4 once - CASSPTGMGSMNTEAFF TGTGCCAGCAGCCCCACGGGGATGGGGTCCATGAACACTGAAGCTTTCTTT
TRBJ1-4 TRBV7-3 - - CASSPGGEANEKLFF TGTGCCAGCAGCCCAGGAGGGGAGGCTAATGAAAAACTGTTTTTT
TRBJ1-2 TRBV19 - TRBD1 CASNTGTGRTYGYTF TGTGCCAGTAATACCGGGACAGGCAGGACCTATGGCTACACCTTC
TRBJ1-3 TRBV5-1 - - CASSDTGNSGNTIYF TGCGCCAGCAGCGATACAGGGAACTCTGGAAACACCATATATTTT
TRBJ1-6 TRBV30 - TRBD1 CASRGTAYNSPLHF TGTGCCAGCCGAGGGACAGCGTATAATTCACCCCTCCACTTT
TRBJ2-1 TRBV11-3 - - CASSLSAGREQFF TGTGCCAGCAGCTTATCGGCGGGACGTGAGCAGTTCTTC
TRBJ2-7 TRBV9 - - CASSAGGYEQYF TGTGCCAGCAGCGCTGGGGGGTACGAGCAGTACTTC
TRBJ1-3 TRBV5-1 - - CASSVGTVFGNTIYF TGCGCCAGCAGCGTCGGGACGGTGTTTGGAAACACCATATATTTT